These 17 T cell receptor beta chains were sequenced from one sample in a study of CD8 T cells in Susac syndrome. RNA, at about 0.45 to 1 ug, was reverse transcribed with random hexamers. Via MiXCR, TCRdb re-called the immunoSEQ multiplex PCR reads, giving one row per CDR3 protein. Of some 140,000 distinct CDR3 sequences in the sample, roughly 94% were seen once. The sequenced material came from CD8+ T cells from PBMCs. Every receptor here comes from a human donor with Susac syndrome.

The V gene is TRBV2, the J gene TRBJ2-7; 9 nucleotides line up with TRBD2. This CDR3 is built from 13 residues. Germline assignment: CDR1 SNHLY and CDR2 FYNNEI. With V trimmed by 7 bases and J by 6 bases, 7 bases remained unmatched. Written as DNA, the CDR3 is TGTGCCAGCACGGCGGGAGGGCCAGGCGAGCAGTACTTC. This sequence encodes CASTAGGPGEQYF. The variable domain in full, completed from reference TRBV2 and TRBJ2-7, reads EPEVTQTPSHQVTQMGQEVILRCVPISNHLYFYWYRQILGQKVEFLVSFYNNEISEKSEIFDDQFSVERPDGSNFTLKIRSTKLEDSAMYFCASTAGGPGEQYFGPGTRLTVT.

This chain joins TRBV27 and TRBJ1-1; D gene unclear. CDR1 is MNHEY and CDR2 is SMNVEV in the germline V gene (reference sequence). Trimming shortened V by 3 bases and J by 4 bases, and 6 bases separated the two germline ends. This CDR3 is 12 amino acids long. The CDR3 reads CASSLSGTEAFF. The DNA for the CDR3 is TGTGCCAGCAGTTTGAGCGGCACTGAAGCTTTCTTT.

The V call is TRBV20-1, the J call TRBJ2-1, with D possibly TRBD2 on 6 matching bases. Trimming shortened V by 1 base and J by 11 bases, and 15 bases separated the two germline ends. Germline V gene sequence: CDR1 DFQATT, CDR2 SNEGSKA (reference sequence). The CDR3 extends over 13 amino acids. The DNA for the CDR3 is TGCAGTGCTAGAGGGGGGAAGACTAGGAAGCAGTTCTTC. Amino acids: CSARGGKTRKQFF.

The CDR3 coding sequence is TGCAGCGTCTCGGACGGATCCTACGAGCAGTACTTC. Its protein is CSVSDGSYEQYF. The rearrangement joins TRBV29-1 to TRBJ2-7; no reliable D call. The CDR3 is made up of 12 amino acids. The V gene's germline CDR1 is SQVTM and CDR2 ANQGSEA. Trimming shortened V by 6 bases and J by 1 base, and 10 bases separated the two germline ends.

The chain uses TRBV5-1 and TRBJ2-1; 8 bases match TRBD2. Germline V gene sequence: CDR1 SGHRS, CDR2 YFSETQ. J gave up 4 bases and V 3 bases, and 12 bases lay outside the gene matches. The CDR3 contains 17 residues. The CDR3 sequence: CASSSETSAVRYNEQFF. The CDR3 coding sequence is TGCGCCAGCAGCTCCGAGACTAGCGCGGTCCGGTACAATGAGCAGTTCTTC.

The gene calls are TRBV9 and TRBJ2-1; D call uncertain. V gave up 0 bases and J gave up 1 base, with 8 bases separating them. Germline CDR1 reads SGDLS; CDR2 reads YYNGEE. The CDR3 length is 15 residues. CDR3: CASSVESASYNEQFF. The CDR3 DNA reads TGTGCCAGCAGCGTAGAATCGGCTTCCTACAATGAGCAGTTCTTC.

The rearrangement joins TRBV27 to TRBJ1-5; the D gene is possibly TRBD1 (5 bases). CDR1 is MNHEY and CDR2 is SMNVEV in the germline V gene (reference sequence). The CDR3 has 14 residues. Trimming took off 8 bases at V and 5 bases at J, with 16 bases between the two ends. CDR3 DNA sequence: TGTGCCAGCGCGTACGGGGGGAACTATCAGCCCCAGCATTTT. This gives the protein CASAYGGNYQPQHF.

V is TRBV20-1 and J is TRBJ2-2, with a weak D call TRBD2 (5 bases). V was clipped by 6 bases and J by 3 bases, with 14 bases between them. The CDR3 runs 14 residues. Germline CDR1 reads DFQATT; CDR2 reads SNEGSKA (reference sequence). The CDR3 DNA sequence: TGCAGTGCGAAGGACTTGTCTTACACCGGGGAGCTGTTTTTT. It yields the protein CSAKDLSYTGELFF.

This chain uses TRBV20-1 with TRBJ2-7; 8 bases are a match to TRBD2. The CDR3 sequence is 15 residues long. The ends lost 0 bases at V and 2 bases at J; junction bases unmatched: 6. From germline, CDR1 is DFQATT and CDR2 SNEGSKA (reference sequence). CDR3 residues: CSARDMREATYEQYF. The DNA of the CDR3 is TGCAGTGCTAGAGATATGCGGGAGGCAACCTACGAGCAGTACTTC.

The rearrangement uses TRBV29-1 and TRBJ2-2; no definite D call. This CDR3 spans 16 amino acids. V lost 4 bases, J lost 0 bases, and 15 bases lay in between. The germline gives CDR1 SQVTM, CDR2 ANQGSEA. Written as DNA, the CDR3 is TGCAGCGTTGTAACGGTGTCCAGGTCGAACACCGGGGAGCTGTTTTTT. This encodes CSVVTVSRSNTGELFF.

The gene calls are TRBV4-1 and TRBJ2-7; 8 positions agree with TRBD2. Germline-derived CDR1 and CDR2 are MGHRA and YSYEKL. Trimming cost V 4 bases and J 3 bases; bases outside gene matches: 5. There are 14 residues in the CDR3. CDR3 sequence reads: CASSRRTSIYEQYF. The CDR3 nucleotides are TGCGCCAGCAGCCGAAGGACTAGCATCTACGAGCAGTACTTC.

This clonotype showed up just once. V usage is TRBV28 and J usage is TRBJ2-1; tentatively, D is TRBD1 (5 bases). There are 16 residues in the CDR3. CDR1 is MDHEN and CDR2 is SYDVKM in the germline V gene. Trimming removed 7 bases from V and 0 bases from J, with 16 bases in between. The CDR3 sequence is CASTFGAYSSYNEQFF. CDR3 DNA sequence: TGTGCCAGCACCTTTGGGGCCTACAGCTCCTACAATGAGCAGTTCTTC.

This sequence joins TRBV9 and TRBJ2-5, with D perhaps matching TRBD1 or TRBD2 (5 bases each). V lost 3 bases and J lost 5, with 11 bases in between. Germline values: CDR1 SGDLS, CDR2 YYNGEE. The CDR3 runs to 13 residues. CDR3 coding DNA: TGTGCCAGCAGCGGGGACCCCTTGGAGACCCAGTACTTC. It translates to CASSGDPLETQYF.

The chain joins TRBV6-4 to TRBJ2-5, with 9 bases aligning to TRBD1. Germline V gene lookup returns CDR1 MRHNA and CDR2 SNTAGT. Losses at the gene ends were 0 bases for V and 1 base for J; bases not matched to a gene: 6. This CDR3 spans 17 amino acids. In DNA, the CDR3 is TGTGCCAGCAGTGACTCGAATCGGGACAGGGCCCAAGAGACCCAGTACTTC. Protein: CASSDSNRDRAQETQYF.

The V gene is TRBV14, the J gene TRBJ2-1; 12 positions match TRBD2. The junction had 4 bases not matched to a gene; V was cut back by 8 bases and J by 8 bases. The V gene's germline CDR1 is SGHDN and CDR2 FVKESK. This CDR3 contains 13 residues. Here the CDR3 reads CASSLAGGDEQFF. As DNA, the CDR3 is TGTGCCAGCTCCCTAGCGGGAGGGGATGAGCAGTTCTTC.

This chain connects TRBV24-1 to TRBJ2-2, with TRBD1 matching over 7 bases. Trimming cost V 3 bases and J 2 bases; bases outside gene matches: 2. CDR1 is KGHDR and CDR2 is SFDVKD in the germline V gene. CDR3 size: 15 residues. Here the CDR3 DNA reads TGTGCCACCAGTGATCGACAGGGAAACACCGGGGAGCTGTTTTTT. This encodes CATSDRQGNTGELFF.

The genes are TRBV12-3 or TRBV12-4 and TRBJ1-2; TRBD1 might be the D (5 bases). The CDR3 spans 16 residues. With 5 bases removed from V and 0 bases from J, the gap between germline ends came to 16 bases. The CDR3 here is CASSRDSALANYGYTF. The CDR3 DNA reads TGTGCCAGCAGTCGTGACAGCGCCTTAGCTAACTATGGCTACACCTTC.